This is a list of T cell receptor beta chains from one sample in a study of blood T cell repertoires in COVID-19. Sequencing used immunoSEQ multiplex PCR; TCRdb keeps in-frame clones, though not all of them. The repertoire includes about 200,000 clones, approximately 86% of them detected once, and about 2.2% sits in the top ten. Sequencing was done on a sample of PBMCs or T cells enriched from blood (not recorded which). These receptors came from a woman aged 25 to 39 who had recovered from COVID-19. The CDR3 runs from the conserved cysteine through the conserved F or W. Fields, in order: J gene, V gene, D gene, clone size, CDR3 length, CDR3 protein, CDR3 DNA. The D gene is left open where the match is weak. Only some rows state a clone size, as once, few, many or a class for expanded clones.

j_call: TRBJ1-1
v_call: TRBV7-3
d_call: TRBD1
clone_size: few
cdr3_length: 14
cdr3_aa: CASSLSTGGTEAFF
cdr3_nt: TGTGCCAGCAGCCTGTCGACAGGGGGCACTGAAGCTTTCTTT

j_call: TRBJ1-1
v_call: TRBV29-1
d_call: .
clone_size: .
cdr3_length: 13
cdr3_aa: CSVEDTRSTEAFF
cdr3_nt: TGCAGCGTTGAAGATACGAGAAGCACTGAAGCTTTCTTT

j_call: TRBJ2-3
v_call: TRBV10-1
d_call: .
clone_size: few
cdr3_length: 15
cdr3_aa: CASSDPDWELDTQYF
cdr3_nt: TGCGCCAGCAGTGATCCGGACTGGGAGTTAGATACGCAGTATTTT

j_call: TRBJ2-2
v_call: TRBV24-1
d_call: TRBD1
clone_size: .
cdr3_length: 16
cdr3_aa: CATSDVDRGGPGELFF
cdr3_nt: TGTGCCACCAGTGACGTGGACAGGGGAGGTCCCGGGGAGCTGTTTTTT

j_call: TRBJ1-2
v_call: TRBV30
d_call: .
clone_size: .
cdr3_length: 13
cdr3_aa: CAWSGQLNYGYTF
cdr3_nt: TGTGCCTGGAGCGGACAACTAAACTATGGCTACACCTTC

j_call: TRBJ1-3
v_call: TRBV7-8
d_call: .
clone_size: .
cdr3_length: 15
cdr3_aa: CASSEGRQVPNTIYF
cdr3_nt: TGTGCCAGCAGCGAGGGAAGACAAGTTCCCAACACCATATATTTT

j_call: TRBJ1-3
v_call: TRBV20-1
d_call: .
clone_size: .
cdr3_length: 14
cdr3_aa: CSASGGNSGNTIYF
cdr3_nt: TGCAGTGCTAGTGGCGGCAACTCTGGAAACACCATATATTTT

j_call: TRBJ1-1
v_call: TRBV11-2
d_call: TRBD1
clone_size: .
cdr3_length: 15
cdr3_aa: CASSLLTGENTEAFF
cdr3_nt: TGTGCCAGCAGCTTACTGACAGGGGAGAACACTGAAGCTTTCTTT

j_call: TRBJ1-6
v_call: TRBV3-1/TRBV3-2
d_call: .
clone_size: .
cdr3_length: 13
cdr3_aa: CASSQEVGSPLHF
cdr3_nt: TGTGCCAGCAGCCAAGAGGTGGGCTCACCCCTCCACTTT

j_call: TRBJ1-1
v_call: TRBV5-1
d_call: .
clone_size: .
cdr3_length: 13
cdr3_aa: CASSLLQDTEAFF
cdr3_nt: TGCGCCAGCAGCCTCCTCCAGGACACTGAAGCTTTCTTT

j_call: TRBJ1-1
v_call: TRBV12-5
d_call: .
clone_size: .
cdr3_length: 13
cdr3_aa: CASGLSRATEAFF
cdr3_nt: TGTGCTAGTGGTTTGAGCCGTGCTACTGAAGCTTTCTTT

j_call: TRBJ2-7
v_call: TRBV6-5
d_call: TRBD2
clone_size: .
cdr3_length: 14
cdr3_aa: CASSYRTSGDEQYF
cdr3_nt: TGTGCCAGCAGTTACCGGACTAGCGGGGACGAGCAGTACTTC

j_call: TRBJ1-2
v_call: TRBV5-8
d_call: .
clone_size: once
cdr3_length: 12
cdr3_aa: CASSRREGGYTF
cdr3_nt: TGTGCCAGCAGCCGCAGGGAAGGGGGCTACACCTTC

j_call: TRBJ1-3
v_call: TRBV3-1/TRBV3-2
d_call: .
clone_size: few
cdr3_length: 17
cdr3_aa: CASSRARGASSGNTIYF
cdr3_nt: TGTGCCAGCAGCCGAGCCCGGGGGGCCAGCTCTGGAAACACCATATATTTT

j_call: TRBJ1-1
v_call: TRBV5-1
d_call: .
clone_size: .
cdr3_length: 14
cdr3_aa: CASSLGGARSGAFF
cdr3_nt: TGCGCCAGCAGCTTGGGGGGAGCCCGATCGGGAGCTTTCTTT

j_call: TRBJ1-2
v_call: TRBV6-5
d_call: .
clone_size: .
cdr3_length: 13
cdr3_aa: CASSPSGDYGYTF
cdr3_nt: TGTGCCAGCAGTCCCTCAGGGGACTATGGCTACACCTTC

j_call: TRBJ2-1
v_call: TRBV19
d_call: .
clone_size: .
cdr3_length: 15
cdr3_aa: CASSIDGSDYNEQFF
cdr3_nt: TGTGCCAGTAGTATAGACGGGAGCGACTACAATGAGCAGTTCTTC

j_call: TRBJ1-4
v_call: TRBV9
d_call: .
clone_size: many
cdr3_length: 15
cdr3_aa: CASSVAGGGNEKLFF
cdr3_nt: TGTGCCAGCAGCGTAGCTGGGGGGGGTAATGAAAAACTGTTTTTT

j_call: TRBJ2-1
v_call: TRBV27
d_call: TRBD2
clone_size: once
cdr3_length: 15
cdr3_aa: CASPWGGGSYNEQFF
cdr3_nt: TGTGCCAGCCCTTGGGGCGGGGGTTCCTACAATGAGCAGTTCTTC

j_call: TRBJ1-2
v_call: TRBV19
d_call: TRBD1
clone_size: .
cdr3_length: 14
cdr3_aa: CASSSEQGRYGYTF
cdr3_nt: TGTGCCAGTAGTTCAGAACAGGGGCGCTATGGCTACACCTTC

j_call: TRBJ1-4
v_call: TRBV2
d_call: TRBD1
clone_size: .
cdr3_length: 14
cdr3_aa: CASRSGTGTEKLFF
cdr3_nt: TGTGCCAGCCGCTCCGGGACAGGGACTGAAAAACTGTTTTTT

j_call: TRBJ1-5
v_call: TRBV28
d_call: .
clone_size: .
cdr3_length: 14
cdr3_aa: CASNTVGGGQPQHF
cdr3_nt: TGTGCCAGCAACACCGTCGGGGGAGGACAGCCCCAGCATTTT

j_call: TRBJ1-2
v_call: TRBV14
d_call: .
clone_size: .
cdr3_length: 13
cdr3_aa: CASSRDNSHGYTF
cdr3_nt: TGTGCCAGCAGCCGGGACAACTCCCATGGCTACACCTTC

j_call: TRBJ2-3
v_call: TRBV5-4
d_call: .
clone_size: .
cdr3_length: 14
cdr3_aa: CASSKPGGTDTQYF
cdr3_nt: TGTGCCAGCAGCAAACCCGGGGGCACAGATACGCAGTATTTT

j_call: TRBJ1-3
v_call: TRBV3-1/TRBV3-2
d_call: TRBD1
clone_size: .
cdr3_length: 18
cdr3_aa: CASSAQGARLYSGNTIYF
cdr3_nt: TGTGCCAGCAGCGCACAGGGGGCCCGACTATACTCTGGAAACACCATATATTTT

j_call: TRBJ2-7
v_call: TRBV6-5
d_call: TRBD2
clone_size: .
cdr3_length: 16
cdr3_aa: CASSYTGLAGANEQYF
cdr3_nt: TGTGCCAGCAGTTACACCGGACTAGCGGGAGCCAACGAGCAGTACTTC

j_call: TRBJ2-7
v_call: TRBV27
d_call: .
clone_size: once
cdr3_length: 16
cdr3_aa: CASSRDRRRRPYEQYF
cdr3_nt: TGTGCCAGCTCCCGTGACAGGCGGCGCCGGCCCTACGAGCAGTACTTC

j_call: TRBJ1-5
v_call: TRBV19
d_call: .
clone_size: .
cdr3_length: 15
cdr3_aa: CASSLDRNSNQPQHF
cdr3_nt: TGTGCCAGTAGTCTGGACAGAAATAGCAATCAGCCCCAGCATTTT

j_call: TRBJ1-2
v_call: TRBV27
d_call: .
clone_size: .
cdr3_length: 12
cdr3_aa: CASCNGGNGYTF
cdr3_nt: TGTGCCAGCTGTAACGGAGGGAACGGCTACACCTTC

j_call: TRBJ1-2
v_call: TRBV29-1
d_call: .
clone_size: .
cdr3_length: 12
cdr3_aa: CSVEGGVYGYTF
cdr3_nt: TGCAGCGTTGAAGGCGGCGTTTATGGCTACACCTTC

j_call: TRBJ1-2
v_call: TRBV14
d_call: .
clone_size: once
cdr3_length: 12
cdr3_aa: CASSQDPYGYTF
cdr3_nt: TGTGCCAGCAGCCAAGACCCTTATGGCTACACCTTC

j_call: TRBJ1-2
v_call: TRBV5-6
d_call: .
clone_size: once
cdr3_length: 14
cdr3_aa: CASSLSKRYYGYTF
cdr3_nt: TGTGCCAGCAGCTTGTCGAAGCGATACTATGGCTACACCTTC

j_call: TRBJ2-3
v_call: TRBV5-6
d_call: TRBD1
clone_size: .
cdr3_length: 15
cdr3_aa: CASSLGQGGTDTQYF
cdr3_nt: TGTGCCAGCAGCTTGGGTCAGGGGGGCACAGATACGCAGTATTTT

j_call: TRBJ2-7
v_call: TRBV19
d_call: .
clone_size: few
cdr3_length: 13
cdr3_aa: CASSGGPSYEQYF
cdr3_nt: TGTGCCAGTAGTGGAGGACCATCCTACGAGCAGTACTTC

j_call: TRBJ1-1
v_call: TRBV27
d_call: .
clone_size: .
cdr3_length: 16
cdr3_aa: CASSPLIGGGNTEAFF
cdr3_nt: TGTGCCAGCAGTCCCCTCATCGGGGGAGGGAACACTGAAGCTTTCTTT

j_call: TRBJ1-1
v_call: TRBV6-5
d_call: TRBD1
clone_size: .
cdr3_length: 15
cdr3_aa: CASSSRDRPNTEAFF
cdr3_nt: TGTGCCAGCAGTTCCCGGGACAGGCCTAACACTGAAGCTTTCTTT

j_call: TRBJ2-7
v_call: TRBV10-1
d_call: .
clone_size: .
cdr3_length: 10
cdr3_aa: CASLPGEQYF
cdr3_nt: TGCGCCAGCCTTCCAGGCGAGCAGTACTTC

j_call: TRBJ1-5
v_call: TRBV2
d_call: .
clone_size: .
cdr3_length: 15
cdr3_aa: CASTSGGYSNQPQHF
cdr3_nt: TGTGCCAGCACTTCCGGGGGATATAGCAATCAGCCCCAGCATTTT

j_call: TRBJ2-5
v_call: TRBV9
d_call: TRBD2
clone_size: .
cdr3_length: 15
cdr3_aa: CASSVYPSGQETQYF
cdr3_nt: TGTGCCAGCAGCGTTTACCCTAGCGGACAAGAGACCCAGTACTTC

j_call: TRBJ1-1
v_call: TRBV11-3
d_call: .
clone_size: .
cdr3_length: 14
cdr3_aa: CASSLVAEGTEAFF
cdr3_nt: TGTGCCAGCAGCTTAGTGGCGGAGGGCACTGAAGCTTTCTTT

j_call: TRBJ2-2
v_call: TRBV29-1
d_call: TRBD1
clone_size: .
cdr3_length: 14
cdr3_aa: CSADRQGDTGELFF
cdr3_nt: TGCAGCGCTGACCGACAGGGGGACACCGGGGAGCTGTTTTTT

j_call: TRBJ2-1
v_call: TRBV7-2
d_call: TRBD2
clone_size: .
cdr3_length: 17
cdr3_aa: CASSLVRSSGGATEQFF
cdr3_nt: TGTGCCAGCAGCTTAGTTCGTTCTAGCGGGGGGGCCACTGAGCAGTTCTTC

j_call: TRBJ2-2
v_call: TRBV14
d_call: .
clone_size: once
cdr3_length: 13
cdr3_aa: CASSPGTHGELFF
cdr3_nt: TGTGCCAGCAGCCCCGGGACACACGGGGAGCTGTTTTTT

j_call: TRBJ1-2
v_call: TRBV6-2/TRBV6-3
d_call: TRBD1
clone_size: .
cdr3_length: 15
cdr3_aa: CASSYSDRGQSGYTF
cdr3_nt: TGTGCCAGCAGTTACTCCGACAGGGGGCAATCTGGCTACACCTTC

j_call: TRBJ2-1
v_call: TRBV24-1
d_call: TRBD2
clone_size: .
cdr3_length: 14
cdr3_aa: CATSDYRLAGQQFF
cdr3_nt: TGTGCCACCAGTGATTACCGACTAGCAGGTCAGCAGTTCTTC

j_call: TRBJ2-1
v_call: TRBV10-1
d_call: .
clone_size: .
cdr3_length: 15
cdr3_aa: CASTDYQRCGNEQFF
cdr3_nt: TGCGCCAGCACCGACTACCAGCGCTGTGGCAATGAGCAGTTCTTC

j_call: TRBJ2-1
v_call: TRBV27
d_call: .
clone_size: .
cdr3_length: 13
cdr3_aa: CASSFREPNEQFF
cdr3_nt: TGTGCCAGCAGTTTTCGGGAGCCTAATGAGCAGTTCTTC

j_call: TRBJ1-4
v_call: TRBV28
d_call: TRBD1
clone_size: .
cdr3_length: 16
cdr3_aa: CASGTQGASTNEKLFF
cdr3_nt: TGTGCCAGCGGGACCCAGGGGGCCTCAACTAATGAAAAACTGTTTTTT

j_call: TRBJ2-7
v_call: TRBV10-1
d_call: .
clone_size: .
cdr3_length: 17
cdr3_aa: CASSVSSGLHYFYEQYF
cdr3_nt: TGCGCCAGCAGTGTATCCAGCGGGCTCCATTATTTCTACGAGCAGTACTTC

j_call: TRBJ2-1
v_call: TRBV5-1
d_call: .
clone_size: .
cdr3_length: 15
cdr3_aa: CASSLGRDSYNEQFF
cdr3_nt: TGCGCCAGCAGCTTGGGAAGGGACTCTTACAATGAGCAGTTCTTC

j_call: TRBJ1-2
v_call: TRBV29-1
d_call: .
clone_size: .
cdr3_length: 14
cdr3_aa: CSVETGGVLYGYTF
cdr3_nt: TGCAGCGTTGAAACGGGGGGCGTATTGTATGGCTACACCTTC

j_call: TRBJ2-7
v_call: TRBV3-1/TRBV3-2
d_call: .
clone_size: .
cdr3_length: 15
cdr3_aa: CASSQGSGGAYEQYF
cdr3_nt: TGTGCCAGCAGCCAAGGATCCGGGGGAGCCTACGAGCAGTACTTC

j_call: TRBJ1-1
v_call: TRBV11-2
d_call: .
clone_size: .
cdr3_length: 14
cdr3_aa: CASSPPGYGTEAFF
cdr3_nt: TGTGCCAGCAGCCCCCCGGGGTATGGAACTGAAGCTTTCTTT

j_call: TRBJ2-2
v_call: TRBV2
d_call: TRBD2
clone_size: .
cdr3_length: 17
cdr3_aa: CASKLASGRAYTGELFF
cdr3_nt: TGTGCCAGCAAGTTGGCTAGCGGGAGGGCCTACACCGGGGAGCTGTTTTTT

j_call: TRBJ2-5
v_call: TRBV6-5
d_call: TRBD1
clone_size: .
cdr3_length: 13
cdr3_aa: CASRRTGEETQYF
cdr3_nt: TGTGCCAGCAGACGGACAGGGGAAGAGACCCAGTACTTC

j_call: TRBJ2-5
v_call: TRBV5-1
d_call: .
clone_size: .
cdr3_length: 14
cdr3_aa: CASSLEARDETQYF
cdr3_nt: TGCGCCAGCAGCTTGGAAGCTAGAGATGAGACCCAGTACTTC

j_call: TRBJ1-1
v_call: TRBV19
d_call: .
clone_size: once
cdr3_length: 13
cdr3_aa: CASSLNMNTEAFF
cdr3_nt: TGTGCCAGTAGTTTAAATATGAACACTGAAGCTTTCTTT